The 10 T cell receptor beta chains listed next were all sequenced from one sample in a study of molecular identifiers for immune sequencing clone quantification. A single record per CDR3 protein comes from TCRdb applying MiXCR to the PCR reads. The sample contains about 320,000 distinct CDR3 sequences, 24% of which appear only once. Sequences were obtained from naive CD8+ T cells from blood, with Jurkat cell RNA spiked in. Subset here: FACS-sorted CD8+CD4-CCR7+CD45RA+ naive T cells. The receptor set was obtained from a human donor in good health. Some libraries in this study had Jurkat cell RNA spiked in.

Concerning this clonotype: One junction end disagrees with the germline gene, perhaps due to a read error. The chain is built from TRBV5-1 and TRBJ1-2, with D perhaps TRBD1 (5 bases). Germline V gives CDR1 SGHRS, CDR2 YFSETQ. This CDR3 contains 14 residues. CDR3 sequence: CASSLVGDIYGYAF. The CDR3 DNA is TGCGCCAGCAGCTTGGTAGGGGATATTTATGGCTACGCCTTC.

This clonotype was recorded many times. The rearrangement joins TRBV19 to TRBJ2-3; TRBD2 matches at 14 bases. J gave up 8 bases and V 5 bases, and 9 bases lay outside the gene matches. The CDR3 length is 16 residues. Germline values: CDR1 LNHDA, CDR2 SQIVND (reference sequence). The CDR3 here is CASSPGLAGVFGTQYF. In nucleotides, the CDR3 is TGTGCCAGTAGTCCGGGACTAGCGGGAGTGTTTGGTACGCAGTATTTT.

This clonotype came up a few times. V and J are TRBV12-3 or TRBV12-4 and TRBJ1-1, with TRBD1 matching over 8 bases. This CDR3 has 18 residues. V was pared by 3 bases and J by 1 base, with 13 bases of the junction left unmatched. CDR3 bases: TGTGCCAGCAGTTTTGGCGGGCGGAGGACAGGGTCGAACACTGAAGCTTTCTTT. This sequence encodes CASSFGGRRTGSNTEAFF.

This rearrangement joins TRBV7-9 to TRBJ2-2, with D uncertain. In germline, CDR1 is SEHNR, CDR2 FQNEAQ (reference sequence). The CDR3 contains 14 residues. Trimming removed 5 bases at V and 5 bases at J, with 12 bases between. The CDR3: CASSQTQATGELFF. The CDR3 DNA reads TGTGCCAGCAGCCAAACCCAGGCAACCGGGGAGCTGTTTTTT.

This clonotype was seen many times. This rearrangement joins TRBV29-1 to TRBJ2-2; D ambiguous. Trimming removed 3 bases at V and 4 bases at J, with 3 bases between. The germline CDR1 and CDR2 sequences are SQVTM and ANQGSEA. The CDR3 is 11 residues long. CDR3 sequence reads: CSVESTGELFF. Written as DNA, the CDR3 is TGCAGCGTTGAGAGCACCGGGGAGCTGTTTTTT.

This clonotype came up a few times. CDR3 nucleotide sequence: TGTGCCAGCTCGGCAGGGACTAGCGAACATCCTAGCACAGATACGCAGTATTTT. As protein: CASSAGTSEHPSTDTQYF. V gene TRBV18 combines with J gene TRBJ2-3, with 10 bases fitting TRBD2. The CDR3 is 18 residues long. Germline CDR1 reads KGHSH; CDR2 reads LQKENI. Trimming cost V 6 bases and J 0 bases; bases outside gene matches: 12.

In the case of this clonotype: A much larger clone lies one base from this, so it may be a read error. This chain joins TRBV4-1 and TRBJ1-1; 9 positions agree with TRBD1. The germline gives CDR1 MGHRA, CDR2 YSYEKL. The CDR3 length is 16 residues. The chain's CDR3 is CARSRGTGTFVTEAFF. The CDR3 DNA reads TGCGCCCGCAGCCGCGGGACAGGGACTTTTGTCACTGAAGCTTTCTTT.

The CDR3 is CATLRPNTYYEQYF. The CDR3 DNA reads as TGTGCCACACTCCGGCCCAACACATACTACGAGCAGTACTTC. This rearrangement joins TRBV10-3 to TRBJ2-7; D gene ambiguous. Germline loops: CDR1 ENHRY, CDR2 SYGVKD. With 10 bases removed from V and 3 bases from J, the gap between germline ends came to 19 bases. The CDR3 is made up of 14 amino acids.

This clonotype was picked up a small number of times. This chain joins TRBV7-9 and TRBJ2-2, with D hard to call. V lost 3 bases and J 3 bases, leaving 11 bases between the germline ends. The V gene's germline CDR1 is SEHNR and CDR2 FQNEAQ (reference sequence). CDR3 size: 15 residues. The CDR3 loop reads CASSFVPGDTGELFF. DNA for the CDR3: TGTGCCAGCAGCTTCGTCCCGGGTGACACCGGGGAGCTGTTTTTT. Based on the CDR3 plus reference TRBV7-9 and TRBJ2-2, the full variable domain is DTGVSQNPRHKITKRGQNVTFRCDPISEHNRLYWYRQTLGQGPEFLTYFQNEAQLEKSRLLSDRFSAERPKGSFSTLEIQRTEQGDSAMYLCASSFVPGDTGELFFGEGSRLTVL.

V usage is TRBV7-9 and J usage is TRBJ2-3, with D possibly called TRBD1 or TRBD2 (6 bases each). Trimming took 4 bases from V and 4 from J, leaving 15 bases between them. Germline CDR1 and CDR2: SEHNR and FQNEAQ (reference sequence). This CDR3 is built from 15 residues. The CDR3 reads CASSSPGGWSDTQYF. The DNA for the CDR3 is TGTGCCAGCAGCTCTCCCGGGGGCTGGTCAGATACGCAGTATTTT.